Listed here are 10 T cell receptor beta chains from one sample, sequenced in a study of cytomegalovirus exposure and HLA in healthy donors. A multiplex PCR was run with 60 Vbeta primers and 13 Jbeta primers. Produced via immunoSEQ multiplex PCR; TCRdb's table is partial and in-frame only. The sample carries about 82,000 clones, about 78% recorded once. Sequencing was performed on PBMCs. The source of these receptors is a man aged 50 or older in good health and CMV-seronegative.

The rearrangement uses TRBV30 and TRBJ1-3; no reliable D call. Trimming shortened V by 2 bases and J by 0 bases, and 11 bases separated the two germline ends. The CDR3 contains 15 residues. Germline CDR1 reads GTSNPN; CDR2 reads SVGIG (reference sequence). Here the CDR3 DNA reads TGTGCCTGGAGTCTCGGACTGAACTCTGGAAACACCATATATTTT. Translating gives CAWSLGLNSGNTIYF.

This chain joins TRBV2 and TRBJ2-1; possible D gene TRBD1, 5 bases. The germline V gene has CDR1 SNHLY and CDR2 FYNNEI. This CDR3 is built from 13 residues. V lost 6 bases and J 4 bases, leaving 10 bases between the germline ends. The CDR3 spells CASSRDSYNEQFF. CDR3 bases: TGTGCCAGCAGCCGAGACAGTTACAATGAGCAGTTCTTC.

The CDR3 nucleotides are TGCGCCAGCAGCTTGGAGGGGGCAGCCAGAAACTATGGCTACACCTTC. Its protein product is CASSLEGAARNYGYTF. The chain couples TRBV5-1 to TRBJ1-2; 7 nucleotides line up with TRBD1. V dropped 0 bases and J dropped 2; count of bases not matched to a gene: 7. The CDR3 covers 16 residues. The germline V gene has CDR1 SGHRS and CDR2 YFSETQ. Together with reference TRBV5-1 and TRBJ1-2, the CDR3 gives the full variable domain: KAGVTQTPRYLIKTRGQQVTLSCSPISGHRSVSWYQQTPGQGLQFLFEYFSETQRNKGNFPGRFSGRQFSNSRSEMNVSTLELGDSALYLCASSLEGAARNYGYTFGSGTRLTVV.

The J gene is TRBJ2-3, the V gene TRBV15, with 9 bases matching TRBD2. This CDR3 has 15 residues. Germline lookup yields CDR1 LNHNV and CDR2 YYDKDF (reference sequence). V dropped 3 bases and J dropped 4; count of bases not matched to a gene: 5. CDR3 DNA sequence: TGTGCCACCAGCAGGCGGGGGGGCCTGTCAGATACGCAGTATTTT. Protein sequence: CATSRRGGLSDTQYF. The whole variable domain, filled in from reference TRBV15 and TRBJ2-3, reads DAMVIQNPRYQVTQFGKPVTLSCSQTLNHNVMYWYQQKSSQAPKLLFHYYDKDFNNEADTPDNFQSRRPNTSFCFLDIRSPGLGDTAMYLCATSRRGGLSDTQYFGPGTRLTVL.

The CDR3 sequence is CASSQGFAGVNEQYF. CDR3 DNA sequence: TGCGCCAGCAGCCAAGGGTTTGCAGGGGTGAACGAGCAGTACTTC. This chain uses TRBV4-3 with TRBJ2-5; TRBD1 is a possible D gene (6 bases). With the DNA end fitting TRBJ2-7 better, the J assignment may be wrong. Germline CDR1 is LGHNA and CDR2 is YSLEER. The CDR3 is 15 amino acids.

The CDR3 DNA sequence: TGTGCCAGCAGGCCAGGGACATCCTACGAGCAGTACTTC. It is translated as CASRPGTSYEQYF. The chain is built from TRBV6-1 and TRBJ2-7, with a possible D match to TRBD1 (6 bases). The ends were cut back, 6 bases at V and 1 base at J, with 10 bases in the middle. Per the germline V gene, CDR1 is MNHNS and CDR2 is SASEGT. The CDR3 has 13 residues.

A single count supports this clone. The genes are TRBV9 and TRBJ2-3; D is unclear. The germline V gene has CDR1 SGDLS and CDR2 YYNGEE. V lost 4 bases and J lost 4, with 16 bases in between. CDR3 length equals 15 residues. This CDR3 reads CASSSRSSRADTQYF. In nucleotides, the CDR3 is TGTGCCAGCAGCTCCCGGAGTAGCCGAGCAGATACGCAGTATTTT.

V and J are TRBV2 and TRBJ1-2; 9 bases agree with TRBD1. After removal of 8 bases from V and 8 bases from J, the junction contained 12 bases not matched to a gene. The germline V gene encodes CDR1 SNHLY and CDR2 FYNNEI. The CDR3 extends over 14 amino acids. The CDR3 spells CASGTGSFGAGYTF. The CDR3 DNA reads as TGTGCCAGCGGGACAGGGAGTTTTGGCGCGGGCTACACCTTC.

This chain links TRBV6-1 with TRBJ1-5; TRBD1 is a possible D gene (5 bases). CDR1 and CDR2 from the germline V gene are MNHNS and SASEGT. The CDR3 totals 14 residues. Trimming cost V 4 bases and J 2 bases, with 9 bases left between them. DNA for the CDR3: TGTGCCAGCAGTGTATGGGGGGGCAATCAGCCCCAGCATTTT. This gives the protein CASSVWGGNQPQHF.

CDR3 region: CASSSGTGDIYPPYEQYF. The CDR3 nucleotides read TGCGCCAGCAGCTCCGGGACAGGGGACATCTACCCTCCCTACGAGCAGTACTTC. This chain joins TRBV5-1 and TRBJ2-7, with 10 bases that match TRBD1. The germline V gene encodes CDR1 SGHRS and CDR2 YFSETQ. Germline trimming cut 3 bases from V and 2 bases from J; bases unmatched to any gene: 14. This CDR3 has 18 amino acids.